The clone carrying this TCR beta chain was counted only a few times. Its antigen is unidentified. This specimen comes from a study of metastatic and nonmetastatic thyroid tumors. Study-level background: Where malignant and benign thyroid patients were concerned, repertoires were compared across blood and tumor or nodule tissue. Whole-study results and caveats: It was reportedly found that TCR beta diversity was significantly higher in malignant thyroid tumors than in benign nodules, a difference seen in both blood and tumor samples.

Thyroid surgery was preceded by no treatment in any patient. With 3 bases removed from V and 4 bases from J, the gap between germline ends came to 16 bases. The CDR3 has 15 amino acids. Germline CDR1 is MNHNS and CDR2 is SASEGT. Study processing details: In papillary thyroid cancer, a distant-metastasis classifier was built using CDR3 differences across clinicopathological groups. TCRdb re-clonotyped the PCR reads through MiXCR. The V and J calls and clone size come from TCRdb's table, not from the authors' own analysis. The repertoire holds around 50,000 clones, with almost 30% as singletons. The specimen was blood. The TCR was taken from a female donor with papillary thyroid cancer or a benign thyroid nodule (not recorded which). Some clones in this sample may be carry-over from other donors' samples. The rearrangement joins TRBV6-1 to TRBJ2-7; no clear D gene. The CDR3 protein is CASSEADGYLYEQYF. CDR3 sequence (DNA): TGTGCCAGCAGTGAGGCAGACGGATACTTATACGAGCAGTACTTC.